This TCR beta chain was recovered during a study of blood T cell repertoires in COVID-19. Study at large: Samples of COVID-19 (acute and convalescent) were obtained from the United States, Italy and Spain. Sample material is recorded as cDNA or gDNA derived from T cells, B-cell-depleted T cells, or PBMCs.

Trimming took 5 bases from V and 0 from J, leaving 13 bases between them. The CDR3 sequence is 15 residues long. The germline gives CDR1 KGHSH, CDR2 LQKENI. Authors' methods: Scientists estimated how many nucleated cells there were by amplifying reference gene primers. Assay: immunoSEQ multiplex PCR; the TCRdb copy retains only in-frame clones and omits some. V, J and clone size are taken as reported in that table, and D and trimming were inferred from the DNA itself. The repertoire holds roughly 700,000 clones, with 85% to 90% as singletons. This receptor was identified in a young woman with acute or convalescent COVID-19. The specimen sequenced was peripheral blood. The gene calls are TRBV18 and TRBJ1-2; maybe TRBD1 (6 bases). CDR3 region: CASSADRRANYGYTF. CDR3 sequence (DNA): TGTGCCAGCTCAGCGGACAGAAGGGCTAACTATGGCTACACCTTC.